One T cell receptor (beta chain) is described in this entry. Sequence at one end of the junction differs from germline and may be a read error. The sample is drawn from a study of blood T cell repertoires in COVID-19. About the study: Samples of COVID-19 (acute and convalescent) were obtained from the United States, Italy and Spain.

The repertoire was sequenced with immunoSEQ multiplex PCR; TCRdb's copy has only in-frame clones and lacks some. The sample holds over 150,000 clones, just under 85% seen once. Germline CDR1 reads MDHEN; CDR2 reads SYDVKM. The CDR3 consists of 11 residues. This TCR derives from a woman aged 80 or older with COVID-19, enrolled during active disease. Sequencing used peripheral blood. The chain is built from TRBV28 and TRBJ2-7; tentative D call: TRBD1 (6 bases). The CDR3 region is CASSSNRVQFF. The CDR3, as DNA: TGTGCCAGCAGCTCCAACAGGGTTCAATTCTTC.